These T cell receptor beta chains were read from a single sample in a study of Ad26.COV2.S vaccination and SARS-CoV-2 variants. Assay used: immunoSEQ multiplex PCR; TCRdb lists only in-frame clones, some missing. Of about 350,000 clones detected, 86% appear once; the ten largest clones hold about 10%. The source was peripheral blood, collected in a trial of Ad26.COV2.S vaccine versus placebo. These receptor sequences come from a person between 18 and 60 years old who received the Ad26.COV2.S COVID-19 vaccine or a placebo. Both conserved end residues are part of each CDR3. A D gene is named only where the DNA matches it firmly. For some rows the clone size is stated as once, few or many, or as a class when expanded; others skip it.

j_call: TRBJ1-4
d_call: TRBD1
clone_size: -
v_call: TRBV10-3
cdr3_aa: CAIRGTGSEKLFF
cdr3_nt: TGTGCCATTCGCGGGACAGGGAGTGAAAAACTGTTTTTT

j_call: TRBJ2-3
d_call: TRBD1
clone_size: -
v_call: TRBV6-2/TRBV6-3
cdr3_aa: CASSNTGVTDTQYF
cdr3_nt: TGTGCCAGCAGTAACACAGGGGTCACAGATACGCAGTATTTT

j_call: TRBJ2-1
d_call: -
clone_size: once
v_call: TRBV4-3
cdr3_aa: CASSQDLLSSYNEQFF
cdr3_nt: TGCGCCAGCAGCCAAGACCTTCTGAGCTCCTACAATGAGCAGTTCTTC

j_call: TRBJ2-1
d_call: TRBD2
clone_size: -
v_call: TRBV5-1
cdr3_aa: CALNLRSGPAGPYNEQFF
cdr3_nt: TGCGCCCTCAACTTGAGATCTGGGCCAGCGGGGCCGTACAATGAGCAGTTCTTC

j_call: TRBJ2-2
d_call: -
clone_size: -
v_call: TRBV6-5
cdr3_aa: CASREGGPTGELFF
cdr3_nt: TGTGCCAGCAGGGAGGGGGGGCCAACCGGGGAGCTGTTTTTT

j_call: TRBJ1-5
d_call: TRBD1
clone_size: few
v_call: TRBV27
cdr3_aa: CASSLYGQVDNQPQHF
cdr3_nt: TGTGCCAGCAGTTTATATGGACAGGTTGACAATCAGCCCCAGCATTTT

j_call: TRBJ1-6
d_call: -
clone_size: -
v_call: TRBV21-1
cdr3_aa: CASSRRGVTYNSPLHF
cdr3_nt: TGTGCCAGCAGCAGGAGGGGAGTAACCTATAATTCACCCCTCCACTTT

j_call: TRBJ2-1
d_call: -
clone_size: once
v_call: TRBV2
cdr3_aa: CASQASWGSNEQFF
cdr3_nt: TGTGCCAGCCAGGCCTCATGGGGGTCCAATGAGCAGTTCTTC

j_call: TRBJ2-3
d_call: -
clone_size: -
v_call: TRBV5-1
cdr3_aa: CASSFGRTGGTDTQYF
cdr3_nt: TGCGCCAGCAGCTTCGGGCGGACTGGAGGGACAGATACGCAGTATTTT

j_call: TRBJ2-3
d_call: -
clone_size: -
v_call: TRBV6-1
cdr3_aa: CASSETTGPDTQYF
cdr3_nt: TGTGCCAGCAGTGAAACTACAGGGCCAGATACGCAGTATTTT

j_call: TRBJ1-3
d_call: -
clone_size: once
v_call: TRBV7-2
cdr3_aa: CASSLMGVSGNTIYF
cdr3_nt: TGTGCCAGCAGCCTGATGGGGGTGTCTGGAAACACCATATATTTT

j_call: TRBJ1-1
d_call: -
clone_size: -
v_call: TRBV28
cdr3_aa: CASSFWRTDTEAFF
cdr3_nt: TGTGCCAGCAGTTTCTGGCGGACAGACACTGAAGCTTTCTTT

j_call: TRBJ1-2
d_call: -
clone_size: -
v_call: TRBV19
cdr3_aa: CASSPGGANYGYTF
cdr3_nt: TGTGCCAGTAGTCCCGGGGGAGCTAACTATGGCTACACCTTC

j_call: TRBJ2-7
d_call: -
clone_size: once
v_call: TRBV7-5
cdr3_aa: CVRSLAGDSGRAKVYEQYF
cdr3_nt: TGTGTCAGAAGCTTAGCGGGGGATAGCGGGAGGGCCAAAGTTTACGAGCAGTACTTC

j_call: TRBJ1-3
d_call: -
clone_size: -
v_call: TRBV9
cdr3_aa: CASSVDAGSGGNTIYF
cdr3_nt: TGTGCCAGCAGCGTAGATGCGGGGTCAGGTGGAAACACCATATATTTT

j_call: TRBJ2-2
d_call: TRBD1
clone_size: -
v_call: TRBV19
cdr3_aa: CASNKRQGPSPGELFF
cdr3_nt: TGTGCCAGTAACAAGAGACAGGGGCCATCACCCGGGGAGCTGTTTTTT

j_call: TRBJ1-1
d_call: TRBD1
clone_size: -
v_call: TRBV5-1
cdr3_aa: CASSSRQGAGTEAFF
cdr3_nt: TGCGCCAGCAGCTCTAGACAGGGGGCTGGGACTGAAGCTTTCTTT

j_call: TRBJ1-5
d_call: TRBD1
clone_size: -
v_call: TRBV5-8
cdr3_aa: CASSQDRVNQPQHF
cdr3_nt: TGTGCCAGCAGCCAGGACAGGGTGAATCAGCCCCAGCATTTT